Following are 12 T cell receptor beta chains from one sample sequenced in a study of shared clonotypes between healthy human individuals. CD8 cells classed as naive were CD45RO-negative and positively selected for CCR7, excluding terminally differentiated effector memory CD45RA+ cells. Data came from immunoSEQ multiplex PCR; TCRdb stores just in-frame clones and leaves some out. Of hundreds of thousands of clones in the sample, nearly 98% are singletons; the top ten hold 0.25% to 0.35%. The sample taken for sequencing was naive CD8+ T cells sorted from blood. All receptors derive from a man younger than 40 in good health.

J is TRBJ1-2 and V is TRBV7-2; perhaps TRBD1 as D (6 bases). Germline CDR1 reads SGHTA; CDR2 reads FQGNSA. The CDR3 is 17 residues long. The V and J ends lost 1 base and 4 bases respectively, with 19 bases between them. The CDR3 bases are TGTGCCAGCAGCTTAGGAGGTGGATTTGGACAGAGCTATGGCTACACCTTC. Translated, it gives CASSLGGGFGQSYGYTF.

The chain has TRBV15 and TRBJ2-7; the match to TRBD1 covers 10 bases. The J segment lost 4 bases and the V segment lost 5 bases, leaving 8 bases of the junction unmatched. Germline CDR1 LNHNV, CDR2 YYDKDF (reference sequence). This CDR3 is 15 amino acids long. CDR3 residues: CATSSPGQGFYEQYF. The CDR3 coding sequence is TGTGCCACCAGCTCCCCGGGACAGGGGTTTTACGAGCAGTACTTC.

The genes are TRBV7-6 and TRBJ1-5; tentatively, D is TRBD1 (5 bases). Trimming pared 2 bases from V and 5 bases from J, leaving 13 bases between. This CDR3 is built from 15 residues. Germline values: CDR1 SGHVS, CDR2 FNYEAQ. The CDR3 nucleotides read TGTGCCAGCAGCTTATGGGGCGGCACGGATCAGCCCCAGCATTTT. It codes for CASSLWGGTDQPQHF.

The gene calls are TRBV7-8 and TRBJ2-5; TRBD2 is a possible D gene (5 bases). Germline V CDR1 and CDR2: SGHVS, FQNEAQ. CDR3 length: 15 residues. V was shortened by 5 bases and J by 5 bases, with 18 bases between the two germline ends. The CDR3 nucleotides are TGTGCCAGCAGCCTAACGCTAGCCGTCGTTGAGACCCAGTACTTC. It is translated as CASSLTLAVVETQYF.

The chain employs TRBV29-1 and TRBJ2-7; D may be TRBD1 or TRBD2 (5 bases each). The length of the CDR3 is 13 residues. V was shortened by 4 bases and J by 3 bases, with 13 bases between the two germline ends. The germline gives CDR1 SQVTM, CDR2 ANQGSEA. The CDR3 DNA follows: TGCAGCGTTGTATGGGGGAGTCGCTACGAGCAGTACTTC. It specifies CSVVWGSRYEQYF.

V and J are TRBV27 and TRBJ2-3; perhaps TRBD2 as D (6 bases). The CDR3 spans 15 residues. Germline V gene sequence: CDR1 MNHEY, CDR2 SMNVEV (reference sequence). V gave up 5 bases and J gave up 1 base, with 13 bases separating them. The CDR3 region has the DNA TGTGCCAGCAGTCCATTGACTAGGGGCACAGATACGCAGTATTTT. Its translation is CASSPLTRGTDTQYF.

The rearrangement links TRBV11-2 to TRBJ2-2; possibly TRBD2 for D (6 bases). Germline loops: CDR1 SGHAT, CDR2 FQNNGV. The CDR3 is made up of 15 amino acids. Trimming left V 2 bases short and J 5 bases short, with 12 bases between. The CDR3 nucleotides read TGTGCCAGCAGCTTATCCACGGGAGTAACCGGGGAGCTGTTTTTT. Translating it yields CASSLSTGVTGELFF. The whole variable domain, remainder taken from reference TRBV11-2 and TRBJ2-2, is EAGVAQSPRYKIIEKRQSVAFWCNPISGHATLYWYQQILGQGPKLLIQFQNNGVVDDSQLPKDRFSAERLKGVDSTLKIQPAKLEDSAVYLCASSLSTGVTGELFFGEGSRLTVL.

The rearrangement links TRBV15 to TRBJ2-5, with TRBD1 matching 8 bases. V lost 6 bases and J lost 2; bases outside the gene matches: 11. Germline assignment: CDR1 LNHNV and CDR2 YYDKDF (reference sequence). The CDR3 runs 16 residues. The CDR3 is CATSTGQGSLQETQYF. Here the CDR3 DNA reads TGTGCCACCAGTACAGGACAGGGATCGCTGCAAGAGACCCAGTACTTC.

The V and J genes are TRBV11-2 and TRBJ1-1, with 8 nucleotides matching TRBD1. The CDR3 loop spans 15 amino acids. V was clipped by 2 bases and J by 5 bases; unmatched bases: 7. The germline gives CDR1 SGHAT, CDR2 FQNNGV. CDR3 in amino acids: CASSLRQGSWTEAFF. The CDR3 DNA reads as TGTGCCAGCAGCTTACGACAGGGGAGTTGGACTGAAGCTTTCTTT. Variable domain in full (rest from reference TRBV11-2 and TRBJ1-1): EAGVAQSPRYKIIEKRQSVAFWCNPISGHATLYWYQQILGQGPKLLIQFQNNGVVDDSQLPKDRFSAERLKGVDSTLKIQPAKLEDSAVYLCASSLRQGSWTEAFFGQGTRLTVV.

The rearrangement links TRBV10-3 to TRBJ2-7; perhaps D is TRBD1 or TRBD2 (5 bases each). V was trimmed by 6 bases and J by 7 bases, leaving 16 bases between them. This CDR3 region has 13 residues. Germline assignment: CDR1 ENHRY and CDR2 SYGVKD. CDR3: CAIREAWGLEQYF. CDR3 nucleotide sequence: TGTGCCATCAGGGAGGCTTGGGGCCTGGAGCAGTACTTC.

This clone was counted once. The chain recombines TRBV5-4 with TRBJ2-7; 10 bases line up with TRBD1. V lost 2 bases, J lost 0 bases, and 5 bases stayed unmatched. Germline-derived CDR1 and CDR2 are SGHNT and YYREEE (reference sequence). This CDR3 contains 16 residues. The CDR3 protein is CASSFGTGAYSYEQYF. In DNA form, the CDR3 reads TGTGCCAGCAGCTTTGGGACAGGGGCCTACTCCTACGAGCAGTACTTC.

J is TRBJ2-5 and V is TRBV7-9; 7 bases map to TRBD1. V dropped 5 bases and J dropped 1; count of bases not matched to a gene: 7. The CDR3 sequence is 15 residues long. The V gene's germline CDR1 is SEHNR and CDR2 FQNEAQ (reference sequence). CDR3 sequence reads: CASSPPDRPQETQYF. CDR3 sequence (DNA): TGTGCCAGCAGCCCTCCGGACAGGCCCCAAGAGACCCAGTACTTC.